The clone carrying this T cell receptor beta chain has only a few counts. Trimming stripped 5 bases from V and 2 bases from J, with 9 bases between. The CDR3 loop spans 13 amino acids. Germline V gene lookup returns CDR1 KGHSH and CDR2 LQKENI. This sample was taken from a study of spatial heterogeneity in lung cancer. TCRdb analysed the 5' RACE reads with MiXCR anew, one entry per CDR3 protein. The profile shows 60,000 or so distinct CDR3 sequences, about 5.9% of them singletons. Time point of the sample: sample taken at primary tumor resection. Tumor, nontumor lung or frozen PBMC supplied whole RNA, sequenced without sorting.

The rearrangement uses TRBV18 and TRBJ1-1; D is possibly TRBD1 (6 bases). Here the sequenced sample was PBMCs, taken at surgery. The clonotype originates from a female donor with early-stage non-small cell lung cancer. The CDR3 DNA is TGTGCCAGCTCATCGACAGGTAACACTGAAGCTTTCTTT. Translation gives CASSSTGNTEAFF.